The T cell receptor (beta chain) under discussion was sequenced for a study of T cell responses to AZD1222 COVID-19 vaccine. Study at large: Second-dose intervals near 4 or 12 weeks were combined. Study results and limitations: Epitopes outside B.1.351 and B.1.1.7 mutated regions reportedly drew nearly half of spike TCRs. The study found vaccine-associated CD4 TCRs spanning spike, dominant at 160-218 and 743-854.

For this clone: What it binds is unknown.

Sequencing was performed with immunoSEQ multiplex PCR; in TCRdb, only in-frame clones are kept and a portion is missing. The sample contains 110,000 or so clones, 82% of which appear only once. Germline V gene lookup returns CDR1 MNHEY and CDR2 SMNVEV (reference sequence). The CDR3 loop spans 15 amino acids. Trimming removed 3 bases from V and 4 bases from J, with 13 bases in between. The chain links TRBV27 to TRBJ1-5; D is unclear. The source of this sequence is an adult in good health. The sequences come from peripheral blood, collected on day 0 of AZD1222 vaccination. The CDR3 DNA sequence: TGTGCCAGCAGTTTTCGCGGACGTCTGAATCAGCCCCAGCATTTT. Residues: CASSFRGRLNQPQHF.